This T cell receptor (beta chain) appears in the sequencing data of a study of regulatory T cells in long-lasting Graves disease. In its sample, this clonotype was seen many times. Its antigen is not known. In building TCR beta libraries, iRepertoire HTBI primers were used together with Arm-PCR of CDR3 regions. As processed by the authors: The samples included 62 TRBV and about 13 TRBJ segments. TCRdb re-called the multiplex PCR reads with MiXCR, one entry per CDR3 protein. Clone size and V and J calls follow TCRdb, not the original study. The sample lists about 530,000 distinct CDR3 sequences, 15% to 20% occurring once. CDR3 length equals 13 residues. The germline V and J ends were trimmed by 6 bases and 3 bases, with 9 bases remaining between them. Germline loops: CDR1 SNHLY, CDR2 FYNNEI. Time point described: newly diagnosed GD, antithyroid drugs for less than 3 months. From RNA extracted from PBMCs, the TCR library was made.

The study, taken as a whole, reports: Accuracy was perhaps lowered by the small sample size. Researchers examined only peripheral blood and not thyroid tissue.

Separately, the same data were catalogued under a study of T cells in Graves' hyperthyroidism and ophthalmopathy.

The chain links TRBV2 to TRBJ2-1; D gene uncertain. The source of this sequence is a woman aged 35-60 years with Graves disease. The material sequenced was peripheral blood mononuclear cells (PBMCs), taken at new diagnosis, from a patient treated with antithyroid drugs. The CDR3 DNA reads TGTGCCAGCAGGGCGTGGAACTACAATGAGCAGTTCTTC. This encodes CASRAWNYNEQFF.